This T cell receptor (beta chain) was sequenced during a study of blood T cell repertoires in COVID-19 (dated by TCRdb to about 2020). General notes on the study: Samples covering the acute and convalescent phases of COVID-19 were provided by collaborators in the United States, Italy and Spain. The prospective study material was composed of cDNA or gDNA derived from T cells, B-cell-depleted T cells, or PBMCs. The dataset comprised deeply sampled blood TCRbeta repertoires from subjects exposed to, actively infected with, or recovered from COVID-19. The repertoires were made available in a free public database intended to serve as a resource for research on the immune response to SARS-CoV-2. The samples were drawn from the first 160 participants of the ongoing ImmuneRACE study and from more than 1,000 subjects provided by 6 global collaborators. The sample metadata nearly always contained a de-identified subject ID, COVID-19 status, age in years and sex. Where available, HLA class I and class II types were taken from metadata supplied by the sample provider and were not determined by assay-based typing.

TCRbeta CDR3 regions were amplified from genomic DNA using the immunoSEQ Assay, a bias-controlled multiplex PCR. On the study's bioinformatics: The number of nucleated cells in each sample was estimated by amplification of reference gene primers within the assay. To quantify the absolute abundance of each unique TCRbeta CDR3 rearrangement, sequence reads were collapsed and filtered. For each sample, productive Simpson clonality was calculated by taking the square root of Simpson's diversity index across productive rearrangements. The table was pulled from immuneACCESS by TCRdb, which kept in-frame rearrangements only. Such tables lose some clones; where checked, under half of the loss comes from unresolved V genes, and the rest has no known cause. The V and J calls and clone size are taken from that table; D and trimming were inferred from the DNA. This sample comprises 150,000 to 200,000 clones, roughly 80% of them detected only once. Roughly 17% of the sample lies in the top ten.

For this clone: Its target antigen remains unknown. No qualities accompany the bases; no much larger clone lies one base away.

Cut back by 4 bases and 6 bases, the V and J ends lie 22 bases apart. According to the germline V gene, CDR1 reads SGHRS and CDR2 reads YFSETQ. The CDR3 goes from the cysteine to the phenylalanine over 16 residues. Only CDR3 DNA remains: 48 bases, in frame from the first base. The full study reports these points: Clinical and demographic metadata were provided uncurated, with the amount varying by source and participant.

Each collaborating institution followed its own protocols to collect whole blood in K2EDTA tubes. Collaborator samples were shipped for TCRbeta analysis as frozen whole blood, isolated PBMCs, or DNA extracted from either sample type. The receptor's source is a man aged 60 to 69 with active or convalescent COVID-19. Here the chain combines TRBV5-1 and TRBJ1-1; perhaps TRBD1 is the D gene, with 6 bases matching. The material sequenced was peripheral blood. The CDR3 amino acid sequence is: CASSLNQGQLLPEAFF. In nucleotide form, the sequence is TGCGCCAGCAGCCTAAACCAAGGACAGCTCCTCCCTGAAGCTTTCTTT.